The rows below give T cell receptor beta chains drawn from one sample of a study of CD8 T cells in ankylosing spondylitis. TCRdb passed the 5' RACE reads through MiXCR, listing each CDR3 protein once. In the table there are 800,000 to 900,000 distinct CDR3 sequences, roughly 10% of which are singletons. Material for sequencing was blood, either unsorted or a sorted T cell fraction (not recorded which). These TCRs come from a male donor with ankylosing spondylitis. Each CDR3 is given with its conserved first and last residue. Fields, in order: J gene, D gene, clone size, V gene, CDR3 protein, CDR3 DNA. A D gene is named only where the DNA matches it firmly. Where a row states a size, it is once, few, many or the class of an expanded clone; other rows omit it.

TRBJ2-1,NA,few,TRBV20-1,CSASRGIYNEQFF,TGCAGTGCTAGCCGCGGGATCTACAATGAGCAGTTCTTC
TRBJ1-2,NA,NA,TRBV9,CASGSSGSGYTF,TGTGCCAGCGGGAGTAGCGGTTCTGGCTACACCTTC
TRBJ2-2,NA,NA,TRBV6-5,CASSYAGTNTGELFF,TGTGCCAGCAGTTACGCCGGGACGAACACCGGGGAGCTGTTTTTT
TRBJ2-1,NA,NA,TRBV20-1,CSAHSLGEQFF,TGCAGTGCCCATAGCTTAGGTGAGCAGTTCTTC
TRBJ2-1,NA,few,TRBV7-2,CASSFSGKSYNEQFF,TGTGCCAGCAGCTTTTCAGGGAAGTCCTACAATGAGCAGTTCTTC
TRBJ2-4,NA,NA,TRBV28,CASSGSGIGAKNIQYF,TGTGCCAGCAGTGGATCAGGGATTGGGGCCAAAAACATTCAGTACTTC
TRBJ2-1,TRBD1,NA,TRBV7-3,CASSLLGGADNEQFF,TGTGCCAGCAGCTTATTAGGGGGCGCTGACAATGAGCAGTTCTTC
TRBJ1-2,TRBD1,many,TRBV29-1,CSVAPGGRGLYGYTF,TGCAGCGTTGCGCCGGGTGGGAGGGGGCTCTATGGCTACACCTTC
TRBJ2-5,TRBD1,NA,TRBV2,CASRVDRGFSGTQYF,TGTGCCAGCAGAGTGGACAGGGGTTTCTCGGGGACCCAGTACTTC
TRBJ2-1,NA,few,TRBV5-1,CASSLFGHNEQFF,TGCGCCAGCAGCTTATTCGGGCACAATGAGCAGTTCTTC
TRBJ2-7,NA,few,TRBV5-8,CASSSSTAFVF,TGTGCCAGCAGCTCTTCGACAGCTTTTGTGTTC